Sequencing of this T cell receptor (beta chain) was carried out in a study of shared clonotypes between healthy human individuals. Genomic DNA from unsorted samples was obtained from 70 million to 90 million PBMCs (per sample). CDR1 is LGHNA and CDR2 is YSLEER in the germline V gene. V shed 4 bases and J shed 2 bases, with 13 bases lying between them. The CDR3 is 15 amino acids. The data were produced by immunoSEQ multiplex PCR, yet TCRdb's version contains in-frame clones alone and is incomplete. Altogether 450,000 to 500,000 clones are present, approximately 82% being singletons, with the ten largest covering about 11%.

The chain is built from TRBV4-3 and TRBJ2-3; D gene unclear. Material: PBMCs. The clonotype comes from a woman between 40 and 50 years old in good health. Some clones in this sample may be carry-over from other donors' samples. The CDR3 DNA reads TGCGCCAGCAGCCGAAGACATATGCCCACAGATACGCAGTATTTT. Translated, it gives CASSRRHMPTDTQYF.